This T cell receptor beta chain derives from a study of cytomegalovirus exposure and HLA in healthy donors. The PCR was carried out with 60 Vbeta primers and 13 Jbeta primers. TCRdb keeps only in-frame clones here, not all; method: immunoSEQ multiplex PCR. The listing records 60,000 to 65,000 clones. Study findings and constraints: DRB1 had the most TCR associations and HLA-C the fewest, a later analysis found, with rates varying by HLA locus. The study recorded more than 150 TCR beta chains that were cytomegalovirus-associated. Fewer N-insertions (relative to the roughly 660-donor mean) were reportedly seen in an Asian-associated ancestry cluster in a later analysis.

The germline V gene has CDR1 SGHRS and CDR2 YFSETQ. Trimming removed 0 bases from V and 5 bases from J, with 17 bases in between. The CDR3 sequence is 16 residues long. Regarding this clone: Its antigen remains unidentified.

The clonotype comes from a man aged 25 to 40 in good health and CMV-seropositive. The chain couples TRBV5-1 to TRBJ2-5, with D possibly TRBD2 on 5 matching bases. Sequencing was carried out using PBMCs. CDR3 in DNA: TGCGCCAGCAGCTTGGCCCGGCGAGGGTCGGGGGAGACCCAGTACTTC. Translation gives CASSLARRGSGETQYF.